These 9 T cell receptor beta chains came from one sample sequenced in a study of blood T cell repertoires in COVID-19. Measured with immunoSEQ multiplex PCR; TCRdb has only the in-frame clones, and not every one. The data contain some 670,000 clones, approximately 90% of them singletons. Sample: peripheral blood. These receptors were taken from a woman under 30 with acute or convalescent COVID-19.

In its sample, this clone was seen once. The chain recombines TRBV13 with TRBJ2-1, with 9 bases identical to TRBD2. This CDR3 spans 17 amino acids. V was clipped by 2 bases and J by 0 bases; unmatched bases: 5. CDR1 and CDR2 (germline): PRHDT, FYEKMQ (reference sequence). CDR3 sequence: CASSLRRGGRSYNEQFF. In nucleotides, the CDR3 is TGTGCCAGCAGCTTACGGCGGGGGGGCCGCTCCTACAATGAGCAGTTCTTC.

The chain links TRBV7-6 to TRBJ2-2, with D possibly matching TRBD1 (6 bases). The CDR3 spans 16 residues. The germline V and J ends were trimmed by 4 bases and 1 base, with 13 bases remaining between them. Germline V CDR1 and CDR2: SGHVS, FNYEAQ. The CDR3 bases are TGTGCCAGCAGCTCCTTTGGGGGCCTGAACACCGGGGAGCTGTTTTTT. This encodes CASSSFGGLNTGELFF.

V gene TRBV6-1 combines with J gene TRBJ2-3; D unclear. The V gene's germline CDR1 is MNHNS and CDR2 SASEGT. The CDR3 covers 18 residues. Deletions cut 4 bases from V and 0 bases from J, with 20 bases between. The CDR3 region is CASSGLMSMYWSTDTQYF. The CDR3 DNA sequence: TGTGCCAGCAGTGGTTTGATGAGTATGTATTGGAGCACAGATACGCAGTATTTT.

CDR3 loop: CASSTAGTDMNTEAFF. CDR3 DNA sequence: TGTGCCAGCAGCACCGCCGGGACAGACATGAACACTGAAGCTTTCTTT. The V call is TRBV11-2, the J call TRBJ1-1; 7 bases fit TRBD1. The CDR3 runs 16 residues. J was trimmed by 0 bases and V by 5 bases; bases with no gene match: 9. Per the germline V gene, CDR1 is SGHAT and CDR2 is FQNNGV.

The CDR3 sequence: CATSRDTGTVEAFF. The DNA of the CDR3 is TGTGCCACCAGCAGAGATACCGGGACAGTTGAAGCTTTCTTT. V usage is TRBV15 and J usage is TRBJ1-1; 7 bases agree with TRBD1. V was pared by 0 bases and J by 7 bases, with 5 bases of the junction left unmatched. This CDR3 is 14 amino acids long. Germline assignment: CDR1 LNHNV and CDR2 YYDKDF (reference sequence).

Comments on this clone: This specimen includes other DNA sequences encoding the same CDR3. The chain is built from TRBV18 and TRBJ1-2; D not resolved. V was shortened by 2 bases and J by 2 bases, with 6 bases between the two germline ends. The CDR3 contains 13 residues. Germline values: CDR1 KGHSH, CDR2 LQKENI. The CDR3 DNA reads as TGTGCCAGCTCACCAGCGGGAAACTATGGCTACACCTTC. Translation gives CASSPAGNYGYTF.

This clone was observed once. V usage is TRBV5-8 and J usage is TRBJ1-1, with 7 nucleotides matching TRBD1. V lost 2 bases, J lost 3 bases, and 4 bases stayed unmatched. This CDR3 contains 14 residues. The V gene's germline CDR1 is SGHTS and CDR2 YDEGEE. The CDR3 bases are TGTGCCAGCAGCTTAACAGGGGATTACACTGAAGCTTTCTTT. Its translation: CASSLTGDYTEAFF.

V gene TRBV6-5 combines with J gene TRBJ1-2; no reliable D call. Between the trimmed V and J ends, which lost 5 bases and 0 bases, there was a span of 13 bases. Germline CDR1 MNHEY, CDR2 SVGAGI. CDR3 length: 15 residues. CDR3 amino acids: CASSLSGGANYGYTF. The CDR3 nucleotides are TGTGCCAGCAGTCTCTCGGGCGGGGCTAACTATGGCTACACCTTC.

The J gene is TRBJ2-2, the V gene TRBV24-1; 14 bases are shared with TRBD2. The CDR3 has 20 amino acids. Per the germline V gene, CDR1 is KGHDR and CDR2 is SFDVKD. J lost 1 base, V lost 3 bases, and 9 bases had no gene match. CDR3: CATSDRGTSGGHLNTGELFF. CDR3 DNA sequence: TGTGCCACCAGTGATCGGGGGACTAGCGGGGGCCACTTGAACACCGGGGAGCTGTTTTTT.